The rows below give T cell receptor delta chains drawn from one sample of a study of gamma-delta T cells after stem cell transplantation. TCRdb made new clone calls on the RT-PCR reads using CATT. The sample records under 3,500 delta-chain clones, about 3.4% being singletons. Sequenced material: gamma-delta T cells. The receptor set was obtained from a human donor. It is not recorded whose cells these are; they may come from a transplant donor. Both conserved end residues are trimmed from each CDR3. D genes are given only for firm matches.

J | V | D | CDR3
TRDJ1 | TRDV2 | TRDD3 | ACDTAGDTHADKLI
TRDJ1 | TRDV2 | TRDD3 | ACDTVLGDSRYTDKLI
TRDJ1 | TRDV2 | TRDD3 | ACDTLGAITDKLI
TRDJ1 | TRDV2 | TRDD3 | ACDTVLGDTRDKLI
TRDJ1 | TRDV2 | TRDD3 | ACDTIQGDTDTDKLI
TRDJ1 | TRDV2 | TRDD3 | ACDTVFRGISNTDKLI
TRDJ1 | TRAV29/DV5 | - | SVLLCSKRAHWRILIGSPGIDKLI
TRDJ1 | TRDV2 | TRDD3 | ACDILLGDTDKLI
TRDJ1 | TRDV2 | TRDD3 | ASPWWGIRIDKLI
TRDJ1 | TRDV2 | TRDD3 | ACDTVLRGIRDKLI
TRDJ1 | TRDV2 | TRDD3 | ACDLVLGDTEKLI
TRDJ1 | TRDV2 | TRDD3 | ACDILGDTGKLI
TRDJ3 | TRDV2 | TRDD3 | ACDTGTGGPSSWDTRQMF
TRDJ1 | TRDV2 | - | ACDSLHGETTDKLI
TRDJ1 | TRDV2 | TRDD3 | ACDTVNTGGQYTDKLI
TRDJ1 | TRDV2 | TRDD3 | ACDTVRTLGEAGEHNDKLI
TRDJ3 | TRDV2 | TRDD3 | ACDSVLGDTPWDTRQMF
TRDJ1 | TRDV1 | - | ALGGARLGPRGTDKLI
TRDJ1 | TRDV2 | TRDD3 | ACAAMGDNTDKLI
TRDJ1 | TRDV2 | TRDD3 | ACDPLPTGGYSDKLI
TRDJ1 | TRDV2 | TRDD3 | ACDTVTSVVDTLHTDTLI
TRDJ1 | TRDV2 | TRDD3 | ACDTVTGGGGYTDKLI
TRDJ1 | TRDV2 | TRDD3 | ACDPLSGGISTDKLI
TRDJ3 | TRDV2 | TRDD3 | ACDTAWGISHSWDTRQMF
TRDJ1 | TRDV2 | TRDD3 | ACDTFGLLIGSKVLGDTSDKLI
TRDJ1 | TRDV2 | TRDD3 | ACDAVGDKVTDKLI
TRDJ1 | TRDV2 | TRDD3 | ACDSLNVYWGIRGNYTDKLI
TRDJ1 | TRDV2 | - | ACDTVGEYTDKLI
TRDJ1 | TRDV2 | TRDD3 | ACDTVSWAGGYSDKLI
TRDJ3 | TRDV2 | - | ACDRLGPSSWDTRQMF
TRDJ1 | TRDV2 | - | ACDPAGAWTDKLI
TRDJ1 | TRDV2 | TRDD3 | ACDALLGDMPVDKLI